This TCR beta chain was identified in a study of vaccination and CD4 T cells after COVID-19 (dated by TCRdb to between 2021 and 2023). For the wider study: Six males and four females were included in the convalescent cohort, with two Hispanic individuals, seven Caucasians, two Asians and one multiracial person represented. Each participant got two doses of either the Pfizer-BioNTech BNT162b2 vaccine (n=8) or the Moderna mRNA-1273 vaccine (n=2). Post-COVID blood samples from convalescent patients were collected a median of approximately 93 days after diagnosis, with a range of 35 to 161 days. The time from the second vaccine dose to post-vaccine blood sampling had a median of roughly 70 days and ranged from roughly 13 to 241 days. The cultures were stimulated with overlapping spike peptide pools from SARS-CoV-2 and from the common cold coronaviruses HCoV-NL63, HCoV-OC43 and HCoV-229E. As controls, cultures received a CEFX viral epitope pool (the positive control), an HIV-1 Nef peptide pool (the negative control), or no peptide at all. The spike-specific CD4+ TCR repertoire was compared before and after mRNA vaccination in approximately 9 COVID-19 convalescent patients and a few infection-naive healthy vaccine recipients. The investigation overall reported the following: Nearly all vaccine-specific clones in convalescent patients (304 of 307) were mono-reactive for SARS-CoV-2 spike rather than cross-reactive with common cold coronaviruses. Relatively few convalescent patients were included in the study, and early timepoints after natural infection were not analyzed. An increase in the median number of SARS-CoV-2-reactive clonotypes from more than 20 after infection to roughly 38 after vaccination was observed, but the change was not found to be significant. Among convalescent patients, a median about 86% of the SARS-CoV-2-reactive clones seen after vaccination appeared only after vaccination, which suggests priming specific to the vaccine.

The meaning of the sample's treatment or condition label: approximately nine-day PBMC culture with coronavirus spike peptide pools or control peptides (ViraFEST assay). The study used the ViraFEST assay, which expanded antigen-specific T cells with peptide pools and then identified expanded clonotypes by TCR sequencing. Negative nucleocapsid antibody tests before and after vaccination confirmed that the healthy vaccine recipients had no prior SARS-CoV-2 infection. Approximately 1.8 million PBMCs per well were cultured in IMDM with approximately 5% human AB serum and approximately 10 IU/ml IL-2, plus 10 ug/ml peptide pools. Half of the culture medium was replaced with fresh IL-2-containing medium on days 3 and 7. CD4+ T cells were isolated after around 11 days of culture through negative selection using the EasySep CD4+ T cell isolation kit. PBMCs were separated from whole blood using Ficoll-Paque Plus gradient centrifugation and then either used fresh or cryopreserved at -140C. Triplicate wells were generally used for each culture condition.

Regarding this clonotype: Its cognate antigen has yet to be identified. A junction boundary mismatches the germline segment, possibly from a read error.

From its cysteine to its phenylalanine, the CDR3 spans 17 amino acids. Just the 51-base CDR3 DNA is kept, in frame starting at base 1. The germline V gene (reference sequence) sets CDR1 to SEHNR and CDR2 to FQNEAQ. Libraries were prepared through PCR. TCR sequencing of DNA from cultured CD4+ T cells used the Oncomine TCR Beta short-read assay at the Johns Hopkins FTIC core. The QIAamp micro DNA kit was used to extract genomic DNA from the cultured CD4+ T cells. The Oncomine TCR Beta libraries from cultured CD4+ T cells were pooled using unique dual indexes and then sequenced on an Illumina iSeq 100. Under the source paper's analysis protocol: Non-productive sequences were filtered out, and CDR3s that did not start with C, did not end with F or W, or were shorter than 7 amino acids were discarded. Antigen-specific clonotypes were identified using the MANAFEST web application through comparison of peptide-stimulated wells with reference and other culture wells. To be called positive, a clone needed an FDR below 0.05, an odds ratio above 5, and a productive frequency above 0.1% in at least two of three replicate wells. Clonotypes that were significantly expanded in both SARS-CoV-2 spike wells and at least one common cold coronavirus spike condition were defined as cross-reactive. Similarity between CDR3 sequences was evaluated in R version 3.6.1 using Levenshtein distances (stringdist) and unrooted phylogenetic trees (ape). TCRdb reworked the public reads: Q25 trimming with fastp, MiXCR clone assembly, productive beta chains retained. Each entry merges the rows of one CDR3 protein and shows their most common DNA and genes. The authors' filters were not applied to this entry. Here the sample has over 15,000 distinct CDR3 sequences; around 79% occur a single time. The ten largest clones take up 8.5% to 10% of the sample.

The rearrangement combines TRBV7-9 with TRBJ2-7, with TRBD1 matching 8 junction bases. The sequence came from a human donor who received a COVID-19 vaccine. The sample was CD4+ T cells from blood, cultured in vitro, taken after SARS-CoV-2 vaccination. The CDR3 region has the sequence CASSVHARGQNPHERYF. The nucleotide sequence reads as follows: TGTGCCAGCAGCGTACACGCCAGGGGGCAGAATCCCCACGAGCGGTACTTC.